Each of the 21 T cell receptor beta chains below was sequenced from the same sample in a study of cytomegalovirus exposure and HLA in healthy donors. The PCR employed 60 Vbeta primers together with 13 Jbeta primers. Sequenced by immunoSEQ multiplex PCR; TCRdb stores in-frame clones only, minus some. The sample consists of approximately 220,000 clones, approximately 80% of them appearing once. Material: PBMCs. The receptors originated from a boy aged 2 to 10 in good health and CMV-seronegative.

This rearrangement joins TRBV2 to TRBJ2-5; tentative D call: TRBD2 (5 bases). CDR1 SNHLY and CDR2 FYNNEI come from the germline V gene. The ends were cut back, 6 bases at V and 2 bases at J, with 10 bases in the middle. There are 13 residues in the CDR3. CDR3 sequence: CASRTSRQETQYF. CDR3 nucleotide sequence: TGTGCCAGCAGAACTAGTCGTCAAGAGACCCAGTACTTC.

V is TRBV30 and J is TRBJ1-5, with 9 bases aligning to TRBD1. With 2 bases clipped from V and 2 bases from J, the junction kept 13 bases outside the gene matches. Germline loops: CDR1 GTSNPN, CDR2 SVGIG (reference sequence). The CDR3 loop spans 18 amino acids. CDR3 sequence reads: CAWSSGQGIPFGNQPQHF. The CDR3 DNA sequence: TGTGCCTGGAGTTCGGGACAGGGAATTCCCTTTGGCAATCAGCCCCAGCATTTT.

The chain joins TRBV6-6 to TRBJ1-1; D gene ambiguous. The ends were cut back, 2 bases at V and 2 bases at J, with 9 bases in the middle. The germline gives CDR1 MNHNY, CDR2 SVGAGI (reference sequence). The CDR3 covers 14 residues. The CDR3, as DNA: TGTGCCAGCAGTTACCGGGGTGGTAACACTGAAGCTTTCTTT. Translation gives CASSYRGGNTEAFF.

The rearrangement joins TRBV7-3 to TRBJ1-1; TRBD1 matches at 9 bases. The CDR3 length is 17 residues. V lost 2 bases, J lost 5 bases, and 12 bases stayed unmatched. Germline V gene sequence: CDR1 SGHTA, CDR2 FQGTGA. Here the CDR3 reads CASSLPDRGALGTEAFF. Written as DNA, the CDR3 is TGTGCCAGCAGCTTACCGGACAGGGGCGCGCTTGGGACTGAAGCTTTCTTT.

In nucleotides, the CDR3 is TGTGCCAGCAGACCGGACAGAAGCTCCTACAATGAGCAGTTCTTC. This encodes CASRPDRSSYNEQFF. The V and J genes are TRBV6-5 and TRBJ2-1; maybe TRBD1 (6 bases). Trimming stripped 6 bases from V and 0 bases from J, with 12 bases between. The germline gives CDR1 MNHEY, CDR2 SVGAGI. This CDR3 is 15 amino acids long.

The chain recombines TRBV11-2 with TRBJ2-7; weak D call: TRBD2 (6 bases). V was clipped by 1 base and J by 2 bases, with 12 bases between them. This CDR3 region has 15 residues. From germline, CDR1 is SGHAT and CDR2 FQNNGV. The CDR3 DNA is TGTGCCAGCAGCTTAGGGGTAGCGGAACCCTACGAGCAGTACTTC. Encoded protein: CASSLGVAEPYEQYF.

The V and J genes are TRBV11-2 and TRBJ2-2; 10 bases line up with TRBD2. V was clipped by 1 base and J by 5 bases; unmatched bases: 1. The CDR3 consists of 15 residues. Germline CDR1 reads SGHAT; CDR2 reads FQNNGV. CDR3 sequence: CASSLALAGTGELFF. The CDR3, as DNA: TGTGCCAGCAGCTTAGCACTAGCGGGAACCGGGGAGCTGTTTTTT.

This clone was seen a single time. V and J are TRBV15 and TRBJ1-4, with unresolved D. This CDR3 has 15 amino acids. Germline lookup yields CDR1 LNHNV and CDR2 YYDKDF (reference sequence). Trimming pared 3 bases from V and 7 bases from J, leaving 15 bases between. The CDR3 here is CATSRSGRESEKLFF. As DNA, the CDR3 is TGTGCCACCAGCAGGTCCGGACGGGAGAGTGAAAAACTGTTTTTT.

The chain couples TRBV29-1 to TRBJ2-5, with D perhaps TRBD1 (5 bases). The ends were cut back, 7 bases at V and 3 bases at J, with 12 bases in the middle. CDR1 and CDR2 from the germline V gene are SQVTM and ANQGSEA. CDR3 length: 12 amino acids. The CDR3 DNA sequence: TGCAGCGGAAGCGAAGGGGAAGAGACCCAGTACTTC. It codes for CSGSEGEETQYF.

This chain joins TRBV5-6 and TRBJ2-7; 8 bases are shared with TRBD1. CDR1 is SGHDT and CDR2 is YYEEEE in the germline V gene. The CDR3 is made up of 13 amino acids. Unmatched junction bases numbered 4, after V lost 2 bases and J lost 6 bases. CDR3 sequence reads: CASSFGTGPEQYF. CDR3 DNA: TGTGCCAGCAGCTTTGGGACAGGACCCGAGCAGTACTTC.

This clone was seen just once. This rearrangement joins TRBV20-1 to TRBJ1-1, with a tentative D call TRBD1 (5 bases). Germline CDR1 and CDR2: DFQATT and SNEGSKA (reference sequence). The CDR3 loop spans 10 amino acids. The V gene lost 2 bases and the J gene lost 12 bases, with 10 bases spanning the gap. CDR3 region: CSARKDKTFF. The CDR3 coding sequence is TGCAGTGCTAGAAAGGACAAGACTTTCTTT.

This clone was counted a single time. The chain is built from TRBV27 and TRBJ2-5; the D is unclear. The V gene lost 5 bases and the J gene lost 4 bases, with 14 bases spanning the gap. CDR1 is MNHEY and CDR2 is SMNVEV in the germline V gene (reference sequence). This CDR3 has 14 residues. This chain's CDR3 is CASSPTLFGETQYF. The CDR3 bases are TGTGCCAGCAGTCCGACACTTTTTGGAGAGACCCAGTACTTC.

The J gene is TRBJ1-2, the V gene TRBV9; 7 nucleotides align to TRBD1. The CDR3 runs to 15 residues. Germline V gives CDR1 SGDLS, CDR2 YYNGEE. V lost 2 bases, J lost 3 bases, and 7 bases stayed unmatched. CDR3 DNA: TGTGCCAGCAGCGTGGGGGACAGCATAGACTATGGCTACACCTTC. Its translation is CASSVGDSIDYGYTF.

This rearrangement joins TRBV25-1 to TRBJ1-1; D not certain. The V and J ends lost 1 base and 5 bases respectively, with 8 bases between them. Germline CDR1 reads MGHDK; CDR2 reads SYGVNS. This CDR3 spans 13 amino acids. CDR3 protein: CASSESRWTEAFF. The CDR3 region has the DNA TGTGCCAGCAGTGAATCTCGGTGGACTGAAGCTTTCTTT. The entire variable domain, with the rest obtained from reference TRBV25-1 and TRBJ1-1, is as follows: EADIYQTPRYLVIGTGKKITLECSQTMGHDKMYWYQQDPGMELHLIHYSYGVNSTEKGDLSSESTVSRIRTEHFPLTLESARPSHTSQYLCASSESRWTEAFFGQGTRLTVV.

The chain employs TRBV28 and TRBJ2-7, with 9 nucleotides matching TRBD1. CDR3 size: 14 residues. Germline CDR1 and CDR2: MDHEN and SYDVKM. Losses at the gene ends were 1 base for V and 6 bases for J; bases not matched to a gene: 4. As DNA, the CDR3 is TGTGCCAGCAGTTTATTGGGGACAGGGAGCGAGCAGTACTTC. It is translated as CASSLLGTGSEQYF.

The sample holds one count of this clone. The V gene is TRBV2, the J gene TRBJ2-7, with TRBD2 identical over 8 bases. Germline CDR1 SNHLY, CDR2 FYNNEI. This CDR3 has 15 residues. With V trimmed by 9 bases and J by 3 bases, 13 bases remained unmatched. The DNA of the CDR3 is TGTGCCAGTTGTCCGGGACTAGTCAGCGGCTACGAGCAGTACTTC. This gives the protein CASCPGLVSGYEQYF.

This clone was recorded once. The chain recombines TRBV30 with TRBJ2-4; a weak D match, TRBD2 (6 bases). This CDR3 has 15 amino acids. V was cut by 0 bases and J by 3 bases, with 12 bases left in between. Germline V CDR1 and CDR2: GTSNPN, SVGIG (reference sequence). The DNA of the CDR3 is TGTGCCTGGAGTGTCGGAGGGTTAGTCAAAAACATTCAGTACTTC. Translation: CAWSVGGLVKNIQYF.

This chain links TRBV9 with TRBJ2-2, with 9 bases fitting TRBD1. The V gene's germline CDR1 is SGDLS and CDR2 YYNGEE. The V segment lost 4 bases and the J segment 5 bases; nucleotides outside the gene matches: 9. The CDR3 sequence is 16 residues long. This CDR3 is CASSISGQGMTGELFF. The CDR3 nucleotides are TGTGCCAGCAGCATATCCGGACAGGGGATGACCGGGGAGCTGTTTTTT.

V and J are TRBV29-1 and TRBJ2-3; TRBD1 matches at 8 bases. Losses at the gene ends were 6 bases for V and 3 bases for J; bases not matched to a gene: 8. The CDR3 spans 14 residues. Germline V gene lookup returns CDR1 SQVTM and CDR2 ANQGSEA. The CDR3 reads CSVQDRGSTDTQYF. Written as DNA, the CDR3 is TGCAGCGTCCAAGACAGGGGAAGTACAGATACGCAGTATTTT.

Concerning this clone itself: One end of the junction does not line up with germline, which may come from a read error. V and J are TRBV29-1 and TRBJ2-7, with TRBD1 matching over 7 bases. Germline CDR1 SQVTM, CDR2 ANQGSEA. The CDR3 extends over 13 amino acids. CDR3 sequence reads: CSVEGGDSYEQYF. CDR3 bases: TGCAGCGTCGAAGGGGGCGACTCCTACGAGCAGTACTTC.

In DNA form, the CDR3 reads TGTGCCAGCAGCTCGGCCCCTGGCGGGGGGTACACCGGGGAGCTGTTTTTT. Its protein product is CASSSAPGGGYTGELFF. The chain recombines TRBV5-4 with TRBJ2-2, with 8 bases identical to TRBD2. J lost 3 bases, V lost 3 bases, and 10 bases had no gene match. The V gene's germline CDR1 is SGHNT and CDR2 YYREEE (reference sequence). This CDR3 comprises 17 residues.